The text below deals with one TCR beta chain. Via MiXCR, TCRdb re-called the 5' RACE reads, giving one row per CDR3 protein. The data contain a few hundred thousand distinct CDR3 sequences, roughly 9% of them singletons. The V end lost 7 bases, the J end lost 3 bases, and 5 bases lay between the germline ends. The CDR3 sequence is 11 residues long. The germline CDR1 and CDR2 sequences are ENHRY and SYGVKD. This entry belongs to a study of identical twins. This chain joins TRBV10-3 and TRBJ2-3; no clear D. The source of this sequence is a woman in her 50s in good health. The sequencing sample was made of naive T cells sorted from blood. The CDR3 loop is CAIKWTDTQYF. CDR3 DNA sequence: TGTGCCATCAAATGGACAGATACGCAGTATTTT.